This T cell receptor beta chain was profiled in a study of tissue T cells after allogeneic stem cell transplantation. Sequenced by immunoSEQ multiplex PCR; TCRdb stores in-frame clones only, minus some. The sample lists some 6,100 clones, 60% to 65% occurring once. The sample consisted of duodenum tissue, taken at autopsy. The origin of this receptor is a woman between 18 and 55 years old with breast cancer.

This CDR3 is CASSVADYNEQFF. CDR3 coding DNA: TGTGCCAGCAGCGTAGCGGACTACAATGAGCAGTTCTTC. The gene calls are TRBV9 and TRBJ2-1, with D uncertain. This CDR3 contains 13 residues. Trimming removed 0 bases from V and 3 bases from J, with 4 bases in between. Per the germline V gene, CDR1 is SGDLS and CDR2 is YYNGEE.